These 23 T cell receptor beta chains originate from one sample sequenced in a study of blood T cell repertoires in COVID-19. Produced via immunoSEQ multiplex PCR; TCRdb's table is partial and in-frame only. The data show approximately 170,000 clones, with approximately 85% seen just once and approximately 7% held by the top ten. The sequencing input was peripheral blood. The receptors derive from a man of 80 years or more with COVID-19, enrolled during active disease.

This clone was observed a single time. The chain carries TRBV7-9 and TRBJ2-3, with D possibly TRBD2 on 6 matching bases. Germline-derived CDR1 and CDR2 are SEHNR and FQNEAQ (reference sequence). The CDR3 is 16 amino acids. Trimming pared 3 bases from V and 2 bases from J, leaving 15 bases between. The CDR3 spells CASSFYGGDFTDTQYF. Written as DNA, the CDR3 is TGTGCCAGCAGCTTTTATGGCGGGGATTTCACAGATACGCAGTATTTT. The full variable domain, with the rest looked up from reference TRBV7-9 and TRBJ2-3, is DTGVSQNPRHKITKRGQNVTFRCDPISEHNRLYWYRQTLGQGPEFLTYFQNEAQLEKSRLLSDRFSAERPKGSFSTLEIQRTEQGDSAMYLCASSFYGGDFTDTQYFGPGTRLTVL.

This chain uses TRBV5-4 with TRBJ2-7; D is undetermined. The CDR3 totals 14 residues. V lost 2 bases and J 2 bases, leaving 11 bases between the germline ends. The germline gives CDR1 SGHNT, CDR2 YYREEE (reference sequence). CDR3 coding DNA: TGTGCCAGCAGCTTTGGAGCGAGTCCCTACGAGCAGTACTTC. This codes for CASSFGASPYEQYF.

This clone has a single count. The chain links TRBV5-1 to TRBJ2-7, with 12 bases that match TRBD1. The germline V gene encodes CDR1 SGHRS and CDR2 YFSETQ. After removal of 3 bases from V and 7 bases from J, the junction contained 5 bases not matched to a gene. The CDR3 is 14 amino acids. The CDR3 sequence: CASSSGTGGQEQYF. In nucleotides, the CDR3 is TGCGCCAGCAGCTCCGGGACAGGGGGCCAAGAGCAGTACTTC.

This clone showed up just a few times. The rearrangement links TRBV6-5 to TRBJ1-3; D is ambiguous. V was clipped by 10 bases and J by 0 bases, with 7 bases between them. In germline, CDR1 is MNHEY, CDR2 SVGAGI. The CDR3 length is 12 residues. The CDR3 loop is CATLSSGNTIYF. The CDR3 DNA reads as TGTGCCACCCTTAGCTCTGGAAACACCATATATTTT.

The rearrangement uses TRBV19 and TRBJ2-5, with 7 bases lining up with TRBD1. CDR1 is LNHDA and CDR2 is SQIVND in the germline V gene (reference sequence). V lost 7 bases to trimming and J lost 5 bases; unmatched junction nucleotides: 10. This CDR3 comprises 14 residues. This CDR3 is CASTATGAEETQYF. CDR3 coding DNA: TGTGCCAGTACCGCCACAGGGGCAGAGGAGACCCAGTACTTC.

The V call is TRBV7-2, the J call TRBJ2-3, with D tentatively TRBD2 (6 bases). Per the germline V gene, CDR1 is SGHTA and CDR2 is FQGNSA. This CDR3 is 16 amino acids long. Trimming removed 0 bases at V and 1 base at J, with 11 bases between. CDR3 coding DNA: TGTGCCAGCAGCTTAGCCCCACTAGCTGGCACAGATACGCAGTATTTT. Translation: CASSLAPLAGTDTQYF. The full variable domain, completed using reference TRBV7-2 and TRBJ2-3, is GAGVSQSPSNKVTEKGKDVELRCDPISGHTALYWYRQSLGQGLEFLIYFQGNSAPDKSGLPSDRFSAERTGGSVSTLTIQRTQQEDSAVYLCASSLAPLAGTDTQYFGPGTRLTVL.

The chain employs TRBV7-2 and TRBJ2-2; maybe TRBD2 (6 bases). The CDR3 extends over 15 amino acids. Germline CDR1 and CDR2: SGHTA and FQGNSA. V lost 7 bases to trimming and J lost 3 bases, with 15 bases between them. CDR3 sequence: CASTQGLAYTGELFF. The CDR3 region has the DNA TGTGCCAGCACTCAAGGGCTAGCGTACACCGGGGAGCTGTTTTTT.

The V gene is TRBV11-2, the J gene TRBJ2-1, with D unclear. With 2 bases removed from V and 0 bases from J, the gap between germline ends came to 8 bases. Germline V gene sequence: CDR1 SGHAT, CDR2 FQNNGV. The CDR3 sequence is 15 residues long. Written as DNA, the CDR3 is TGTGCCAGCAGCTTAACCCTGAGCTCCTACAATGAGCAGTTCTTC. It is translated as CASSLTLSSYNEQFF. The full variable domain, rest sourced from reference TRBV11-2 and TRBJ2-1, is EAGVAQSPRYKIIEKRQSVAFWCNPISGHATLYWYQQILGQGPKLLIQFQNNGVVDDSQLPKDRFSAERLKGVDSTLKIQPAKLEDSAVYLCASSLTLSSYNEQFFGPGTRLTVL.

The V call is TRBV3-1 (or the pseudogene TRBV3-2), the J call TRBJ2-4, with TRBD1 as a possible D gene (6 bases). The germline CDR1 and CDR2 sequences are LGHDT and YNNKEL (reference sequence). CDR3 length: 15 residues. V lost 0 bases and J 7 bases, leaving 13 bases between the germline ends. The CDR3, as DNA: TGTGCCAGCAGCCAAGATCCCCAGGGGTATAACATTCAGTACTTC. This codes for CASSQDPQGYNIQYF.

The chain recombines TRBV29-1 with TRBJ1-5; no clear D. The ends were cut back, 5 bases at V and 1 base at J, with 15 bases in the middle. This CDR3 has 15 residues. CDR1 is SQVTM, CDR2 ANQGSEA, per germline. The CDR3 sequence: CSVWRVPGSNQPQHF. For the CDR3, the DNA is TGCAGCGTTTGGAGGGTCCCGGGGAGCAATCAGCCCCAGCATTTT. Together with reference TRBV29-1 and TRBJ1-5, the CDR3 gives the full variable domain: SAVISQKPSRDICQRGTSLTIQCQVDSQVTMMFWYRQQPGQSLTLIATANQGSEATYESGFVIDKFPISRPNLTFSTLTVSNMSPEDSSIYLCSVWRVPGSNQPQHFGDGTRLSIL.

Here the CDR3 reads CASKGRVSNQPQHF. CDR3 DNA sequence: TGTGCCAGCAAGGGCAGGGTTAGCAATCAGCCCCAGCATTTT. This rearrangement joins TRBV6-5 to TRBJ1-5; possibly TRBD1 for D (5 bases). Germline V CDR1 and CDR2: MNHEY, SVGAGI. The CDR3 is made up of 14 amino acids. Deletions cut 7 bases from V and 0 bases from J, with 10 bases between.

This clone was observed a single time. CDR3 region: CASSPASGGNTGELFF. The CDR3 coding sequence is TGTGCCAGCTCACCCGCTAGCGGGGGAAACACCGGGGAGCTGTTTTTT. V is TRBV18 and J is TRBJ2-2; 10 nucleotides align to TRBD2. The CDR3 is made up of 16 amino acids. J was trimmed by 2 bases and V by 3 bases; bases with no gene match: 3. Germline assignment: CDR1 KGHSH and CDR2 LQKENI.

The chain is built from TRBV5-1 and TRBJ2-5; unclear D gene. The CDR3 extends over 14 amino acids. Germline assignment: CDR1 SGHRS and CDR2 YFSETQ. V was trimmed by 4 bases and J by 2 bases, leaving 12 bases between them. CDR3 coding DNA: TGCGCCAGCAGCCGCGACACCGCTCAAGAGACCCAGTACTTC. Protein: CASSRDTAQETQYF.

This chain connects TRBV7-9 to TRBJ2-5; D is possibly TRBD1 (7 bases). Germline loops: CDR1 SEHNR, CDR2 FQNEAQ (reference sequence). With 5 bases removed from V and 5 bases from J, the gap between germline ends came to 21 bases. The CDR3 runs 16 residues. CDR3 nucleotide sequence: TGTGCCAGCAGCCCTTCCACTCAGGGGGGCCACGAGACCCAGTACTTC. Its translation: CASSPSTQGGHETQYF. The whole variable domain, filled in from reference TRBV7-9 and TRBJ2-5, reads DTGVSQNPRHKITKRGQNVTFRCDPISEHNRLYWYRQTLGQGPEFLTYFQNEAQLEKSRLLSDRFSAERPKGSFSTLEIQRTEQGDSAMYLCASSPSTQGGHETQYFGPGTRLLVL.

The CDR3: CASCPRILGDSPLHF. CDR3 nucleotide sequence: TGTGCCTCCTGCCCTCGTATCCTAGGTGATTCACCCCTCCACTTT. This sequence joins TRBV6-5 and TRBJ1-6; D gene ambiguous. The germline V and J ends were trimmed by 11 bases and 8 bases, with 22 bases remaining between them. The CDR3 contains 15 residues. CDR1 is MNHEY and CDR2 is SVGAGI in the germline V gene.

The chain is built from TRBV7-9 and TRBJ1-5, with D possibly TRBD1 on 6 matching bases. The length of the CDR3 is 19 residues. Trimming took off 1 base at V and 0 bases at J, with 19 bases between the two ends. Per germline, CDR1 SEHNR and CDR2 FQNEAQ (reference sequence). DNA for the CDR3: TGTGCCAGCAGCTTAGGGGGGCCTGGGACGTACTATAGCAATCAGCCCCAGCATTTT. Its protein product is CASSLGGPGTYYSNQPQHF.

The chain combines TRBV19 with TRBJ1-1; perhaps TRBD1 as D (6 bases). V was pared by 0 bases and J by 6 bases, with 11 bases between. The CDR3 covers 14 residues. Looked up from germline, CDR1 is LNHDA and CDR2 is SQIVND (reference sequence). The CDR3: CASSIDSGAAEAFF. CDR3 nucleotide sequence: TGTGCCAGTAGTATAGATTCAGGGGCAGCTGAAGCTTTCTTT.

CDR3 protein: CATGDYRTDTQYF. The CDR3, as DNA: TGTGCCACCGGGGACTATCGCACAGATACGCAGTATTTT. The rearrangement uses TRBV2 and TRBJ2-3; 7 bases are shared with TRBD2. The CDR3 sequence is 13 residues long. Trimming at V came to 10 bases and at J to 1 base, leaving 5 bases not matched to a gene. Looked up from germline, CDR1 is SNHLY and CDR2 is FYNNEI.

The V gene is TRBV29-1, the J gene TRBJ2-5, with D perhaps TRBD2 (6 bases). Germline V CDR1 and CDR2: SQVTM, ANQGSEA. Deletions cut 4 bases from V and 5 bases from J, with 14 bases between. CDR3 length: 13 amino acids. The CDR3 reads CSVARGAGETQYF. DNA of the CDR3: TGCAGCGTTGCCCGCGGGGCGGGGGAGACCCAGTACTTC.

This rearrangement joins TRBV4-1 to TRBJ1-2; D is unclear. The CDR3 totals 16 residues. The germline V gene encodes CDR1 MGHRA and CDR2 YSYEKL. V was pared by 0 bases and J by 2 bases, with 13 bases between. CDR3 nucleotides: TGCGCCAGCAGCCAAGAGAACGGGGTTCCCAACTATGGCTACACCTTC. Amino acids: CASSQENGVPNYGYTF.

This clone was counted a single time. The chain has TRBV6-5 and TRBJ1-2; 7 bases agree with TRBD1. This CDR3 spans 13 amino acids. CDR1 MNHEY and CDR2 SVGAGI come from the germline V gene. After removal of 5 bases from V and 8 bases from J, the junction contained 8 bases not matched to a gene. The CDR3 bases are TGTGCCAGCAGTCCAGACAGGGCAGGAGGCTACACCTTC. This codes for CASSPDRAGGYTF.

This clone was picked up one time. The chain couples TRBV18 to TRBJ2-7; TRBD1 agrees at 8 bases. Germline V CDR1 and CDR2: KGHSH, LQKENI. The CDR3 extends over 14 amino acids. With 2 bases clipped from V and 3 bases from J, the junction kept 3 bases outside the gene matches. The CDR3 DNA reads TGTGCCAGCTCACCAAGGGACAGGCGCTACGAGCAGTACTTC. Translating it yields CASSPRDRRYEQYF. The variable domain in full, with the rest retrieved from reference TRBV18 and TRBJ2-7, is NAGVMQNPRHLVRRRGQEARLRCSPMKGHSHVYWYRQLPEEGLKFMVYLQKENIIDESGMPKERFSAEFPKEGPSILRIQQVVRGDSAAYFCASSPRDRRYEQYFGPGTRLTVT.

This clone was detected only a few times. The J gene is TRBJ1-3, the V gene TRBV4-1, with D unresolved. Looked up from germline, CDR1 is MGHRA and CDR2 is YSYEKL. With 1 base removed from V and 4 bases from J, the gap between germline ends came to 11 bases. This CDR3 is built from 15 residues. For the CDR3, the DNA is TGCGCCAGCAGCCAAGTCGATACCGCGGGAAACACCATATATTTT. Its protein product is CASSQVDTAGNTIYF.